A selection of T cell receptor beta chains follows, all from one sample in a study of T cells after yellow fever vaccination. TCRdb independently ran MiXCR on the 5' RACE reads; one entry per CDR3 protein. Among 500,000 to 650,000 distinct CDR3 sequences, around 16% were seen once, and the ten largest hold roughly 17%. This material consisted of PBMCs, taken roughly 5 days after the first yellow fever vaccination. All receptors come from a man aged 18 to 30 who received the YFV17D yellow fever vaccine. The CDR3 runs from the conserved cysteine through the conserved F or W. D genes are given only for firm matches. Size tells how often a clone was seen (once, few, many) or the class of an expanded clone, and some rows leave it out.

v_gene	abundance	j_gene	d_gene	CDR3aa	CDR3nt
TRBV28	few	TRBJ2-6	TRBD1	CATEGAGANVLTF	TGTGCCACCGAGGGGGCAGGGGCCAACGTCCTGACTTTC
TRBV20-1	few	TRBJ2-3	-	CSAIGTAHDTDTQYF	TGCAGTGCTATTGGGACCGCCCACGACACAGATACGCAGTATTTT
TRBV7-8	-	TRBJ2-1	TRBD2	CASSFGGLALGNEQFF	TGTGCCAGCAGCTTTGGCGGACTAGCGTTGGGGAATGAGCAGTTCTTC
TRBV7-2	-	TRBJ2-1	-	CASSPRGRGPGEQFF	TGTGCCAGCAGCCCTAGGGGAAGGGGACCGGGTGAGCAGTTCTTC
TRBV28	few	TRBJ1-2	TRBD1	CASSLRDRGVYGYTF	TGTGCCAGCAGTTTGCGGGACAGGGGCGTCTATGGCTACACCTTC
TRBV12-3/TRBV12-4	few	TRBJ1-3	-	CASSLWRGSGNTIYF	TGTGCCAGCAGTTTATGGCGGGGCTCGGGAAACACCATATATTTT
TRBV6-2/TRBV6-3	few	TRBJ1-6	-	CASSYREGNSPLHF	TGTGCCAGCAGTTACAGGGAGGGGAATTCACCCCTCCACTTT
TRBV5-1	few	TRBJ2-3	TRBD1	CASSFEWDSYDTQYF	TGCGCCAGCAGCTTCGAATGGGACAGCTATGATACGCAGTATTTT
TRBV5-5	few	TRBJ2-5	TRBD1	CASSLPDRGQETQYF	TGTGCCAGCAGCCTCCCGGACAGGGGCCAAGAGACCCAGTACTTC
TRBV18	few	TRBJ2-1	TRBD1	CASSPTRDRVQFF	TGTGCCAGCTCACCAACGAGGGACAGGGTGCAGTTCTTC
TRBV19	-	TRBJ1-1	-	CASSFSWAPDTEAFF	TGTGCCAGTAGTTTCAGTTGGGCCCCGGATACAGAAGCTTTCTTT
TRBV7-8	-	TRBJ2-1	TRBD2	CASSLGDRAGANNEQFF	TGTGCCAGCAGCTTAGGGGATCGAGCGGGGGCGAACAATGAGCAGTTCTTC
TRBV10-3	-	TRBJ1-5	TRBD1	CAISEIGDRGGLAFNQPQHF	TGTGCCATCAGTGAGATCGGGGACAGGGGTGGCCTCGCTTTCAATCAGCCCCAGCATTTT
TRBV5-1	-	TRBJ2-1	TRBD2	CASNGLAGGGNEQFF	TGCGCCAGCAACGGGCTAGCGGGGGGGGGCAATGAGCAGTTCTTC
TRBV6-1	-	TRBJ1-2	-	CASSRGVEINYGYTF	TGTGCCAGCAGTCGCGGGGTGGAGATTAACTATGGCTACACCTTC
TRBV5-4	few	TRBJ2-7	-	CASSSKGGILYEQYF	TGTGCCAGCAGCTCTAAAGGTGGGATCCTTTACGAGCAGTACTTC
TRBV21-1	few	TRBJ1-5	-	CASSKTRGRHKGQPQHF	TGTGCCAGCAGCAAAACCAGGGGTCGGCATAAAGGACAGCCCCAGCATTTT
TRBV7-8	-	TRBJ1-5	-	CASSLWQGPSQPQHF	TGTGCCAGCAGCTTATGGCAGGGACCAAGTCAGCCCCAGCATTTT
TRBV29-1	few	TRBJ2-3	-	CSVAIGDGNTQYF	TGCAGCGTTGCGATCGGCGACGGAAATACGCAGTATTTT
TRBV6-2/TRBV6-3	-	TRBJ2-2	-	CASTRRQGNTGELFF	TGTGCCAGCACCCGGAGGCAGGGAAACACCGGGGAGCTGTTTTTT
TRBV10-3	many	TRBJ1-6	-	CAISKGPAIGSPLHF	TGTGCCATCTCCAAGGGCCCGGCCATCGGTTCACCCCTCCACTTT
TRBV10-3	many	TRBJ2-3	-	CATREQADTQYF	TGTGCCACCAGAGAACAGGCAGATACGCAGTATTTT
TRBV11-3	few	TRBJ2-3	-	CASSVGIERADTQYF	TGTGCCAGCAGCGTCGGGATAGAAAGAGCAGATACGCAGTATTTT
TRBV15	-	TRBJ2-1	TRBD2	CATSIQAGGLYNEQFF	TGTGCCACCAGCATTCAAGCGGGGGGGTTATACAATGAGCAGTTCTTC
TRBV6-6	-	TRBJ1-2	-	CASNRDGDYTF	TGTGCCAGCAACCGGGACGGTGACTACACCTTC
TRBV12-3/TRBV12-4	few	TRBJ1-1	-	CASSRNQGITEAFF	TGTGCCAGCAGTCGAAACCAGGGGATCACTGAAGCTTTCTTT
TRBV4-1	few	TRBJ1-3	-	CASSRDSAGNTIYF	TGCGCCAGCAGCCGAGACAGTGCTGGAAACACCATATATTTT
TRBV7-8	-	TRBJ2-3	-	CASSLSGERYSTDTQYF	TGTGCCAGCAGCTTAAGTGGTGAGCGGTATAGCACAGATACGCAGTATTTT
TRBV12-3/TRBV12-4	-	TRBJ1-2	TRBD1	CASRSQGARGYTF	TGTGCCAGCAGATCACAGGGGGCGCGGGGCTACACCTTC
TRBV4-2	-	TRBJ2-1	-	CASSQVNEQFF	TGTGCCAGCAGCCAGGTAAATGAGCAGTTCTTC
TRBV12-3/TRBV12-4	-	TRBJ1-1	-	CASSLITRNTEAFF	TGTGCCAGCAGTTTAATTACCCGGAACACTGAAGCTTTCTTT
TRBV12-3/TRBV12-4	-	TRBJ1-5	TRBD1	CASRKTGASNQPQHF	TGTGCCAGCAGAAAGACAGGGGCTAGCAATCAGCCCCAGCATTTT
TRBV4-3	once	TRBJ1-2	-	CASSQEAIPDGYTF	TGCGCCAGCAGCCAAGAAGCGATTCCGGATGGCTACACCTTC
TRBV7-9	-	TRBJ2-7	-	CASSPLGEHHREQYF	TGTGCCAGCAGCCCCCTGGGTGAGCACCATAGGGAGCAGTACTTC
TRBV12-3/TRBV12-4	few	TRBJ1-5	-	CASMSVGGQPQHF	TGTGCCAGCATGTCGGTAGGAGGTCAGCCCCAGCATTTT
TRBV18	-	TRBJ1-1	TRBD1	CASSPGQGGANTEAFF	TGTGCCAGCTCACCAGGGCAAGGGGGCGCGAACACTGAAGCTTTCTTT
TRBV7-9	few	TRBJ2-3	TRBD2	CASSFSSGDPQYF	TGTGCCAGCAGTTTCTCTAGCGGGGATCCGCAGTATTTT
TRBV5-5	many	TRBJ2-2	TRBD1	CASSSPGQGSTGELFF	TGTGCCAGCAGCTCACCGGGACAGGGTTCGACCGGGGAGCTGTTTTTT
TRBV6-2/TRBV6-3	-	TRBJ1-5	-	CASSYPGAQPQHF	TGTGCCAGCAGTTACCCAGGGGCGCAGCCCCAGCATTTT
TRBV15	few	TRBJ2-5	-	CATSRGGVRVWETQYF	TGTGCCACCAGCAGAGGGGGGGTGCGGGTTTGGGAGACCCAGTACTTC
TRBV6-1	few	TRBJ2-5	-	CASREYLPGVSQETQYF	TGTGCCAGCAGGGAATACCTTCCCGGGGTATCCCAAGAGACCCAGTACTTC
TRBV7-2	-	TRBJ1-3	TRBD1	CASSYDRAQGTIYF	TGTGCCAGCAGCTACGACAGGGCTCAGGGCACCATATATTTT
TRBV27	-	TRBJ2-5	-	CASSLRFRGLEETQYF	TGTGCCAGCAGTTTAAGATTCCGGGGACTGGAGGAGACCCAGTACTTC
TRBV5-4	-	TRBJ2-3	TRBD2	CASSPGLAGGRSTDTQYF	TGTGCCAGCAGCCCTGGACTAGCGGGGGGCCGGAGCACAGATACGCAGTATTTT
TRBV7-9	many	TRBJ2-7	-	CASSKQIYEQYF	TGTGCCAGCAGCAAACAGATTTACGAGCAGTACTTC
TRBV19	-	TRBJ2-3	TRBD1	CASAQGATDTQYF	TGTGCCAGTGCACAGGGGGCGACAGATACGCAGTATTTT
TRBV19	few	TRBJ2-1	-	CATQLNEQFF	TGTGCCACCCAGCTCAATGAGCAGTTCTTC
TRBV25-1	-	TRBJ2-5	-	CASSADPRETQYF	TGTGCCAGCAGTGCGGACCCTCGGGAGACCCAGTACTTC
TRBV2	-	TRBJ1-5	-	CASNKEGGQPQHF	TGTGCCAGCAATAAGGAGGGTGGTCAGCCCCAGCATTTT
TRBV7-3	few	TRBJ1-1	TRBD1	CASSLGSRTGRNTEAFF	TGTGCCAGCAGCTTAGGCTCCAGGACAGGGCGAAACACTGAAGCTTTCTTT
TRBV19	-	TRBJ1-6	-	CASSPSKDGYNSPLHF	TGTGCCAGTAGCCCCTCGAAGGATGGCTATAATTCACCCCTCCACTTT
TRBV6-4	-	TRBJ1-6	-	CASSDSQGGSPLHF	TGTGCCAGCAGTGACTCTCAGGGAGGTTCACCCCTCCACTTT
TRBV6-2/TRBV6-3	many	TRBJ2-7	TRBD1	CASSQGQSSYEQYF	TGTGCCAGCAGTCAGGGACAGAGCTCCTACGAGCAGTACTTC
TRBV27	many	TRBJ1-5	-	CASRQGNQPQHF	TGTGCCAGTCGACAGGGCAATCAGCCCCAGCATTTT
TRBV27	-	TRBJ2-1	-	CASSYGSSGKFF	TGTGCCAGCAGTTATGGGTCCTCGGGGAAGTTCTTC
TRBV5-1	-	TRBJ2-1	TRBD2	CASSWPSGGALNEQFF	TGCGCCAGCAGCTGGCCCAGCGGGGGGGCCCTAAATGAGCAGTTCTTC
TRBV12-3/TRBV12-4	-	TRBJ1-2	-	CASTGGGGSGYTF	TGTGCCAGCACCGGCGGGGGGGGAAGTGGCTACACCTTC
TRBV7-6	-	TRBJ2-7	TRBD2	CASSLGSSGGGEQYF	TGTGCCAGCAGCTTAGGGTCTAGCGGGGGGGGCGAGCAGTACTTC
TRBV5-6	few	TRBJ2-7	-	CASSLGPVNEQYF	TGTGCCAGCAGCTTGGGACCCGTGAACGAGCAGTACTTC
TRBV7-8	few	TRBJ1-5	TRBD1	CASSPHRDRSNQPQHF	TGTGCCAGCAGCCCACACCGGGACAGGAGCAATCAGCCCCAGCATTTT